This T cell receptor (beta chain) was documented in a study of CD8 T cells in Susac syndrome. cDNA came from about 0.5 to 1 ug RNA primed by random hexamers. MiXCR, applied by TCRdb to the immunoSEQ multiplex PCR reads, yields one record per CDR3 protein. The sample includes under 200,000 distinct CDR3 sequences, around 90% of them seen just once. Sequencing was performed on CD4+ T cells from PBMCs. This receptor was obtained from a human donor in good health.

CDR3 nucleotide sequence: TGTGCCAGCAGCCCCCACGATACGCAGTATTTT. Translating it yields CASSPHDTQYF. The chain recombines TRBV7-8 with TRBJ2-3; the D is unclear. The CDR3 loop spans 11 amino acids. The germline CDR1 and CDR2 sequences are SGHVS and FQNEAQ. V was cut by 5 bases and J by 6 bases, with 6 bases left in between.